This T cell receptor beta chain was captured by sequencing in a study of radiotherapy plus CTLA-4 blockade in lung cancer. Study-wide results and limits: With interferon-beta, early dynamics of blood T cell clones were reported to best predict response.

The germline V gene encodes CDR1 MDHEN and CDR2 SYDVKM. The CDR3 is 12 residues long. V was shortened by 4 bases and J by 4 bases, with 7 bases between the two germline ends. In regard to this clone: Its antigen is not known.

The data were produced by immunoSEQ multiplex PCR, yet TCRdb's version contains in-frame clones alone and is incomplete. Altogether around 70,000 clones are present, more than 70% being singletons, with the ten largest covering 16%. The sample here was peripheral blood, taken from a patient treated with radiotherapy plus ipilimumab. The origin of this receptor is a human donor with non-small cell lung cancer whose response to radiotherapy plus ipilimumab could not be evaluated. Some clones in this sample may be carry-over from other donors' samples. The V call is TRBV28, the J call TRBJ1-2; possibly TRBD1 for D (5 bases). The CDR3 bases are TGTGCCAGCAGTTCCCAGGGCTATGGCTACACCTTC. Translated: CASSSQGYGYTF.